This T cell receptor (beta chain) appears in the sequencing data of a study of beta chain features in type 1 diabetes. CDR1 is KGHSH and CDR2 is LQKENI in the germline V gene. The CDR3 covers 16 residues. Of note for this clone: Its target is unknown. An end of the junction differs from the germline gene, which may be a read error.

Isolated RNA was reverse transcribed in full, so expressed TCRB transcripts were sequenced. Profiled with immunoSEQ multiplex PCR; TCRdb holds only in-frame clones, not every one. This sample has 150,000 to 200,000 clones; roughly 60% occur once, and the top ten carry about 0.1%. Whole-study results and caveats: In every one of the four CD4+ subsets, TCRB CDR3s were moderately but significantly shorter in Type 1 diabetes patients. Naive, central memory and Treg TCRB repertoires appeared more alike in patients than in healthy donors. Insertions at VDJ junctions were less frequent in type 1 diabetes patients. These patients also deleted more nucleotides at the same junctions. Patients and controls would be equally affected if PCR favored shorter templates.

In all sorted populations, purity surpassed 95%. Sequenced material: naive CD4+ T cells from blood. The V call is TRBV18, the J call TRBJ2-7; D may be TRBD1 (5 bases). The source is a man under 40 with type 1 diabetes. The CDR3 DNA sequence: TGTGCCAGCTCACTAACTGGGCAGGGCATCACCCGTGATACTCGGTTC. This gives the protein CASSLTGQGITRDTRF. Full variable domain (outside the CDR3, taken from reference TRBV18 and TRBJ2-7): NAGVMQNPRHLVRRRGQEARLRCSPMKGHSHVYWYRQLPEEGLKFMVYLQKENIIDESGMPKERFSAEFPKEGPSILRIQQVVRGDSAAYFCASSLTGQGITRDTRFGPGTRLTVT.